A single sample gave rise to the 5 T cell receptor beta chains below, sequenced in a study of T cells in women clearing cervical HPV infection. Using immunoSEQ multiplex PCR, the repertoire was profiled, and TCRdb retains in-frame clones only, with some absent. This sample's table has 25,000 to 30,000 clones. Sequences were obtained from blood buffy coat. The receptors stem from a woman aged 18 to 75 with a cervical HPV16 infection that either progressed to CIN3+ or cleared (not recorded which).

Note on this clone: The read ends 3 residues shy of where the CDR3 ends; the end is completed using the germline J gene. The chain recombines TRBV12-3 or TRBV12-4 with TRBJ1-2; D call uncertain. V lost 3 bases, J lost 6 bases, and 14 bases lay in between. This CDR3 contains 14 residues. Here the CDR3 reads CASSFYPYRDGYTF. The CDR3 bases that were read are TGTGCCAGCAGTTTCTACCCTTACAGAGATGGC.

Of note for this clone: The read comes to an end 3 residues before the CDR3 does, leaving the germline J gene to fill in the end. The rearrangement links TRBV4-2 to TRBJ2-3, with 12 bases aligning to TRBD2. From germline, CDR1 is LGHNA and CDR2 YNFKEQ. Losses at the gene ends were 4 bases for V and 5 bases for J; bases not matched to a gene: 22. This CDR3 spans 21 amino acids. CDR3 bases read: TGTGCCAGCAGCCCCGCCGAGGGCATGGGGCTAGCGGGAGGGTATATAGATACG. Translation: CASSPAEGMGLAGGYIDT. Given in full, the CDR3 is CASSPAEGMGLAGGYIDTQYF.

To note about this clone: The DNA ends 3 residues before the CDR3 does, and the rest of the CDR3 is filled in from the germline J gene. The V call is TRBV2, the J call TRBJ1-1; a weak D match, TRBD1 (6 bases). Germline loops: CDR1 SNHLY, CDR2 FYNNEI. Deletions cut 6 bases from V and 1 base from J, with 12 bases between. CDR3 size: 14 residues. The CDR3 here is CASRGRTANTEAFF. Partial CDR3 DNA: TGTGCCAGCAGAGGTAGGACAGCGAACACTGAA.

As regards this clone: Coverage ceases 3 residues before the CDR3 finishes, and the germline J gene fills in the end. This chain uses TRBV10-2 with TRBJ2-2, with TRBD2 identical over 8 bases. The CDR3 contains 15 residues. Germline V gene sequence: CDR1 WSHSY, CDR2 SAAADI. V shed 4 bases and J 6 bases; nucleotides not matched to a gene: 7. The CDR3 loop reads CASSASGGHAGELFF. The CDR3 bases that were read are TGCGCCAGCAGTGCGTCGGGGGGGCATGCCGGGGAG.

Worth noting for this clone: The read ends 3 residues shy of where the CDR3 ends; the end is completed using the germline J gene. This rearrangement joins TRBV7-2 to TRBJ2-7; the match to TRBD1 covers 7 bases. The CDR3 extends over 14 amino acids. The junction had 12 bases not matched to a gene; V was cut back by 8 bases and J by 5 bases. The germline CDR1 and CDR2 sequences are SGHTA and FQGNSA. The covered CDR3 bases are TGTGCCAGCGTGCCACAGGGGTTCGGCGACGAG. Protein product: CASVPQGFGDE. The whole CDR3 protein is CASVPQGFGDEQYF.